This TCR beta chain stems from a study of blood T cells in healthy people across ages. Points from the study as a whole: Long-lived and aged donors differed, with more naive CD4+ cells and higher diversity in the long-lived.

As concerns this clonotype: Its antigen is as yet unknown. One end of the junction is discordant with germline, which a read error may explain.

A sample-barcoded 5' primer and a J-beta primer mix were used in a second PCR of about 7 to 12 cycles. Sequencing recovered at least 2.5 million CDR3-containing paired-end reads from each sample. TCRdb itself ran the 5' RACE reads through MiXCR, one entry per CDR3 protein. Of almost 1 million distinct CDR3 sequences in the sample, 51% were seen once. The germline V gene has CDR1 MNHEY and CDR2 SMNVEV (reference sequence). The CDR3 is 12 amino acids. Donors each provided around 9 milliliters of peripheral blood. The rearrangement joins TRBV27 to TRBJ1-2; 7 bases fit TRBD1. This TCR was sampled from a woman aged 55-69 years in good health. The sample taken for sequencing was blood. As DNA, the CDR3 is TGTGCCATCCGACAGGGTTTACGGGGCTGCACCTTC. Residues: CAIRQGLRGCTF.